This T cell receptor beta chain is drawn from a study of T-cell reconstitution after alpha-beta-depleted transplantation in children. It was with unique molecular identifiers that the TCRbeta library was prepared. TCRdb reprocessed the PCR reads via MiXCR and lists one record per CDR3 protein. The sample lists about 120,000 distinct CDR3 sequences; around 23% were seen once. In its sample, this clonotype was seen a few times. What it binds is not known. General study points: T-cell numbers and diversity one year post-transplant derived largely from freshly generated T cells.

V was cut by 7 bases and J by 0 bases, with 10 bases left in between. Germline CDR1 and CDR2: DFQATT and SNEGSKA (reference sequence). CDR3 length equals 13 residues. The V gene is TRBV20-1, the J gene TRBJ2-4, with D unclear. The sequence was collected from a male patient aged 2-15 years who had a stem cell transplant for chronic granulomatous disease, so the T cells may come from the graft donor. The specimen comprised PBMCs, mostly from graft donor cells, sampled 180 days after TCRalphabeta/CD19-depleted stem cell transplant. The DNA for the CDR3 is TGCAGTGTCGTCGTCATAGCCAAAAACATTCAGTACTTC. This sequence encodes CSVVVIAKNIQYF.